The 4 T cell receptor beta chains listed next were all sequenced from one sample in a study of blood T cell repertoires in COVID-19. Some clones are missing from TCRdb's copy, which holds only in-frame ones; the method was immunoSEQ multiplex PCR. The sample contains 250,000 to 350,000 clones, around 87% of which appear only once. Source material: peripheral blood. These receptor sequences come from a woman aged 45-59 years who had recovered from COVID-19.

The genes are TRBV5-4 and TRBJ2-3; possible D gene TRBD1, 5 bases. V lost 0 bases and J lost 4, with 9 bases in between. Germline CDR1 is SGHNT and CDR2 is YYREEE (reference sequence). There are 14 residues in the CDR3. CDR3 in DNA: TGTGCCAGCAGCTTGGCTGGGGCCCCAGATACGCAGTATTTT. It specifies CASSLAGAPDTQYF.

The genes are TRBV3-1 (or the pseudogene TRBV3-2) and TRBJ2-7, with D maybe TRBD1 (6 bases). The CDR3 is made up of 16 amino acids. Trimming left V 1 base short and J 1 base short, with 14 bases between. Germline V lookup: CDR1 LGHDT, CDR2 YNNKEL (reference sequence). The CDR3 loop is CASSQVSGVHSYEQYF. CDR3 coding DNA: TGTGCCAGCAGCCAAGTGTCAGGGGTTCATTCCTACGAGCAGTACTTC.

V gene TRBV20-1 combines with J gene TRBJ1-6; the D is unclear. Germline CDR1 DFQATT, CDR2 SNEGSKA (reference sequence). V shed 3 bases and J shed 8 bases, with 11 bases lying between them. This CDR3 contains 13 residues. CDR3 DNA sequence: TGCAGTGCTAGTAGCAGGAGGGATTCACCCCTCCACTTT. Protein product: CSASSRRDSPLHF.

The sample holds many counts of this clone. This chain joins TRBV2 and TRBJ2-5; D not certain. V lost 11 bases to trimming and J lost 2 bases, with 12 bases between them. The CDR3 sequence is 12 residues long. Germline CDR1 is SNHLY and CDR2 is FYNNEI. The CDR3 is CAGEDWQETQYF. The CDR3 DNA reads TGTGCCGGCGAAGACTGGCAAGAGACCCAGTACTTC. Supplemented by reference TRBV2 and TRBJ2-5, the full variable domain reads EPEVTQTPSHQVTQMGQEVILRCVPISNHLYFYWYRQILGQKVEFLVSFYNNEISEKSEIFDDQFSVERPDGSNFTLKIRSTKLEDSAMYFCAGEDWQETQYFGPGTRLLVL.